Presented here are 27 T cell receptor beta chains from one specimen sequenced in a study of naive and memory T cell subsets. Study outcomes and limitations: A few larger clonotypes appeared in naive repertoires, especially CD8, possibly memory cells re-expressing CD45RA.

The beta constant-region primer was an equimolar mix of two oligonucleotides covering TRBC1 and TRBC2. Nested alpha and beta constant-region primers with the SP2 primer drove four PCR rounds on ligated cDNA. Each CDR3 protein gets one entry after TCRdb re-called the UMI-ligation and nested PCR reads with MiXCR. This sample has 150,000 or so distinct CDR3 sequences, with over 20% found just once. For these TCRs, the target antigens are not known. Material for sequencing was naive CD4+ T cells from blood. These receptors came from a human donor in good health.

This clonotype was observed many times. The chain is built from TRBV6-1 and TRBJ2-5, with 7 bases fitting TRBD2. The CDR3 extends over 14 amino acids. CDR1 is MNHNS and CDR2 is SASEGT in the germline V gene. With 6 bases clipped from V and 1 base from J, the junction kept 5 bases outside the gene matches. This chain's CDR3 is CASSAAGLQETQYF. The DNA for the CDR3 is TGTGCCAGCAGCGCAGCGGGACTCCAAGAGACCCAGTACTTC.

In its sample, this clonotype was seen a few times. The chain links TRBV20-1 to TRBJ2-1; perhaps D is TRBD1 or TRBD2 (6 bases each). The CDR3 has 14 residues. Trimming cost V 1 base and J 7 bases, with 14 bases left between them. Germline lookup yields CDR1 DFQATT and CDR2 SNEGSKA (reference sequence). CDR3 sequence (DNA): TGCAGTGCTAGAGGATGGGGGGCTGGAAATGAGCAGTTCTTC. Its protein product is CSARGWGAGNEQFF.

This clonotype was seen many times. The chain is built from TRBV28 and TRBJ2-1; 7 nucleotides line up with TRBD2. V was pared by 6 bases and J by 3 bases, with 8 bases of the junction left unmatched. Per the germline V gene, CDR1 is MDHEN and CDR2 is SYDVKM. The CDR3 consists of 15 residues. Here the CDR3 reads CASRVAGRVYNEQFF. The CDR3 coding sequence is TGTGCCAGCAGAGTAGCGGGCAGGGTCTACAATGAGCAGTTCTTC.

There are a few counts of this clonotype. The chain combines TRBV5-4 with TRBJ2-7; possibly TRBD1 for D (5 bases). Germline V gene sequence: CDR1 SGHNT, CDR2 YYREEE (reference sequence). Trimming shortened V by 3 bases and J by 0 bases, and 13 bases separated the two germline ends. CDR3 length: 15 residues. In nucleotides, the CDR3 is TGTGCCAGCAGCTCCCAACAGGCAGCCTCCTACGAGCAGTACTTC. Translated, it gives CASSSQQAASYEQYF.

V and J are TRBV14 and TRBJ2-7, with D perhaps given as TRBD1 or TRBD2 (5 bases each). V was pared by 4 bases and J by 5 bases, with 18 bases between. Germline assignment: CDR1 SGHDN and CDR2 FVKESK. The CDR3 length is 15 residues. CDR3 nucleotide sequence: TGTGCCAGCAGCCGGGGGACGGTCCCCACCCACGAGCAGTACTTC. Translated: CASSRGTVPTHEQYF.

This clonotype was counted many times. The chain couples TRBV29-1 to TRBJ2-5; no reliable D call. The V gene's germline CDR1 is SQVTM and CDR2 ANQGSEA. V was pared by 2 bases and J by 2 bases, with 6 bases between. The CDR3 runs to 12 residues. CDR3 in amino acids: CSVEFLQETQYF. The CDR3 DNA is TGCAGCGTTGAATTCCTACAAGAGACCCAGTACTTC.

This clonotype was seen at least ten times. The chain employs TRBV10-2 and TRBJ2-1; D remains ambiguous. Germline V gene sequence: CDR1 WSHSY, CDR2 SAAADI. CDR3 size: 12 residues. V was shortened by 1 base and J by 6 bases, with 4 bases between the two germline ends. CDR3 protein: CASSEWRNEQFF. The CDR3 nucleotides are TGCGCCAGCAGTGAGTGGCGCAATGAGCAGTTCTTC.

The chain combines TRBV7-3 with TRBJ2-1, with TRBD1 matching 9 bases. Per germline, CDR1 SGHTA and CDR2 FQGTGA. The CDR3 length is 15 residues. J gave up 3 bases and V 5 bases, and 5 bases lay outside the gene matches. CDR3 coding DNA: TGTGCCAGCAGCCCACAGGGACAGGGCTACAATGAGCAGTTCTTC. Protein sequence: CASSPQGQGYNEQFF.

This clonotype was found once. This rearrangement joins TRBV5-1 to TRBJ1-5; D is unclear. The V end lost 0 bases, the J end lost 4 bases, and 5 bases lay between the germline ends. This CDR3 has 13 amino acids. Looked up from germline, CDR1 is SGHRS and CDR2 is YFSETQ. The CDR3 nucleotides are TGCGCCAGCAGCTTGGGGTTAAATCAGCCCCAGCATTTT. Residues: CASSLGLNQPQHF. The whole variable domain, filled in from reference TRBV5-1 and TRBJ1-5, reads KAGVTQTPRYLIKTRGQQVTLSCSPISGHRSVSWYQQTPGQGLQFLFEYFSETQRNKGNFPGRFSGRQFSNSRSEMNVSTLELGDSALYLCASSLGLNQPQHFGDGTRLSIL.

This chain joins TRBV6-1 and TRBJ2-1; tentatively, D is TRBD1 (5 bases). Trimming cost V 5 bases and J 5 bases, with 10 bases left between them. The CDR3 covers 13 residues. Germline lookup yields CDR1 MNHNS and CDR2 SASEGT. Written as DNA, the CDR3 is TGTGCCAGCAGTATATTGACAGACAATGAGCAGTTCTTC. This translates into CASSILTDNEQFF.

This rearrangement joins TRBV12-3 or TRBV12-4 to TRBJ1-5; D is ambiguous. The CDR3 is 13 amino acids. V shed 5 bases and J shed 4 bases, with 9 bases lying between them. The CDR3 DNA is TGTGCCAGCAGTCAGGATTGGAATCAGCCCCAGCATTTT. Residues: CASSQDWNQPQHF.

The CDR3 protein is CASSPTYNEQFF. The CDR3 DNA follows: TGTGCCAGCAGCCCCACTTACAATGAGCAGTTCTTC. The chain combines TRBV14 with TRBJ2-1; D is uncertain. V was pared by 4 bases and J by 4 bases, with 5 bases between. CDR1 is SGHDN and CDR2 is FVKESK in the germline V gene. CDR3 length: 12 residues.

This chain links TRBV5-1 with TRBJ2-7, with TRBD2 matching over 11 bases. This CDR3 has 13 residues. V lost 6 bases, J lost 5 bases, and 4 bases stayed unmatched. The germline gives CDR1 SGHRS, CDR2 YFSETQ. CDR3 nucleotide sequence: TGCGCCAGCAACCTAGCGGGAGGCCACGAGCAGTACTTC. It translates to CASNLAGGHEQYF.

The chain joins TRBV28 to TRBJ2-3; 8 bases agree with TRBD1. V trimming: 3 bases; J trimming: 5 bases; junction bases outside the gene matches: 7. Germline V CDR1 and CDR2: MDHEN, SYDVKM. This CDR3 is 15 amino acids long. The CDR3 DNA follows: TGTGCCAGCAGTTTTGGGCAGGGGGCGAGAGATACGCAGTATTTT. This codes for CASSFGQGARDTQYF.

V and J are TRBV20-1 and TRBJ2-1, with 8 nucleotides matching TRBD2. The CDR3 has 15 amino acids. Germline lookup yields CDR1 DFQATT and CDR2 SNEGSKA (reference sequence). V shed 6 bases and J 1 base; nucleotides not matched to a gene: 8. The CDR3 DNA reads TGCAGTGCCCGGCCTCTAGCGGGTTCCTACAATGAGCAGTTCTTC. Its protein is CSARPLAGSYNEQFF.

The J gene is TRBJ2-3, the V gene TRBV9, with unresolved D. Trimming pared 3 bases from V and 2 bases from J, leaving 22 bases between. Germline lookup yields CDR1 SGDLS and CDR2 YYNGEE. The CDR3 is made up of 18 amino acids. CDR3 coding DNA: TGTGCCAGCAGCGCTAGACCGAGTCAAGTCCTAGTCACAGATACGCAGTATTTT. Amino acid sequence: CASSARPSQVLVTDTQYF.

This clonotype came up a few times. This rearrangement joins TRBV7-6 to TRBJ2-5; 11 bases align to TRBD1. The V and J ends lost 3 bases and 5 bases, in that order; junction bases with no gene match: 8. CDR3 length: 16 amino acids. Germline values: CDR1 SGHVS, CDR2 FNYEAQ. CDR3 loop: CASSFSGQGVFETQYF. For the CDR3, the DNA is TGTGCCAGCAGCTTCTCGGGACAGGGGGTTTTTGAGACCCAGTACTTC.

This clonotype was seen only a few times. V usage is TRBV20-1 and J usage is TRBJ2-1; the match to TRBD2 covers 13 bases. The V gene end was trimmed by 5 bases and the J gene end by 1 base; junction bases not matched to a gene: 8. In germline, CDR1 is DFQATT, CDR2 SNEGSKA (reference sequence). The CDR3 consists of 17 residues. Here the CDR3 DNA reads TGCAGTGCTCAGGGACTAGCGGGAAAGGGGTCCTACAATGAGCAGTTCTTC. This sequence encodes CSAQGLAGKGSYNEQFF.

This clonotype was observed a few times. This sequence joins TRBV10-3 and TRBJ2-1; D gene uncertain. The V gene lost 3 bases and the J gene lost 8 bases, with 14 bases spanning the gap. This CDR3 is 14 amino acids long. CDR1 ENHRY and CDR2 SYGVKD come from the germline V gene. The CDR3 region has the DNA TGTGCCATCAGTGAATCGGATGAGGTGTATGAGCAGTTCTTC. Residues: CAISESDEVYEQFF.

The chain is built from TRBV27 and TRBJ2-2; TRBD2 agrees at 11 bases. Germline CDR1 is MNHEY and CDR2 is SMNVEV (reference sequence). There are 16 residues in the CDR3. The junction had 6 bases not matched to a gene; V was cut back by 4 bases and J by 5 bases. CDR3 protein: CASSSIAGGRTGELFF. The DNA of the CDR3 is TGTGCCAGCAGTTCCATAGCGGGAGGGAGGACCGGGGAGCTGTTTTTT.

The J gene is TRBJ2-1, the V gene TRBV25-1; tentative D call: TRBD2 (6 bases). The CDR3 extends over 14 amino acids. CDR1 is MGHDK, CDR2 SYGVNS, per germline. V was trimmed by 4 bases and J by 5 bases, leaving 12 bases between them. The CDR3 DNA sequence: TGTGCCAGCAGTGGGCGGGAACGGAACAATGAGCAGTTCTTC. It translates to CASSGRERNNEQFF.

The CDR3 bases are TGTGCCAGCAGTCGATCTAGCGGGAGGTACAATGAGCAGTTCTTC. Its translation: CASSRSSGRYNEQFF. The gene calls are TRBV3-1 and TRBJ2-1, with 11 bases matching TRBD2. The CDR3 consists of 15 residues. After removal of 6 bases from V and 4 bases from J, the junction contained 5 bases not matched to a gene. Germline CDR1 reads LGHDT; CDR2 reads YNNKEL (reference sequence).

This clonotype was counted at least ten times. The rearrangement joins TRBV6-5 to TRBJ2-4; D may be TRBD1 (6 bases). Trimming took 6 bases from V and 3 from J, leaving 12 bases between them. Germline V CDR1 and CDR2: MNHEY, SVGAGI. This CDR3 is built from 14 residues. CDR3 region: CASSPGQVKNIQYF. The CDR3 coding sequence is TGTGCCAGCAGCCCGGGACAAGTCAAAAACATTCAGTACTTC.

This clonotype was seen only a few times. The chain recombines TRBV7-9 with TRBJ2-1, with unresolved D. V was pared by 3 bases and J by 0 bases, with 6 bases between. Germline-derived CDR1 and CDR2 are SEHNR and FQNEAQ (reference sequence). CDR3 length equals 14 residues. The CDR3 sequence is CASSFTDSYNEQFF. CDR3 DNA: TGTGCCAGCAGCTTCACTGACTCCTACAATGAGCAGTTCTTC.

The DNA of the CDR3 is TGTGCCAGCAGCCAGGGGAGTGGCTACACCTTC. Translation gives CASSQGSGYTF. The gene calls are TRBV6-5 and TRBJ1-2; the D gene is possibly TRBD1 (6 bases). CDR1 and CDR2 (germline): MNHEY, SVGAGI. Between the trimmed V and J ends, which lost 6 bases and 7 bases, there was a span of 9 bases. The CDR3 spans 11 residues.

This clonotype was found a few times. The chain has TRBV7-8 and TRBJ2-7; 7 nucleotides match TRBD1. Germline lookup yields CDR1 SGHVS and CDR2 FQNEAQ. After removal of 3 bases from V and 0 bases from J, the junction contained 11 bases not matched to a gene. The CDR3 is 17 amino acids. The DNA for the CDR3 is TGTGCCAGCAGCTTCCGCCCGGGACAGACTAACTCCTACGAGCAGTACTTC. It codes for CASSFRPGQTNSYEQYF.

V is TRBV5-1 and J is TRBJ1-1; tentative D call: TRBD1 (5 bases). This CDR3 spans 14 amino acids. V dropped 4 bases and J dropped 4 bases, with 14 bases sitting between them. CDR1 SGHRS and CDR2 YFSETQ come from the germline V gene. The CDR3 reads CASSLNQGGTEAFF. The CDR3 nucleotides are TGCGCCAGCAGCCTCAATCAGGGCGGCACTGAAGCTTTCTTT.